This TCR beta chain was sequenced during a study of neurological immune-mediated disorders. One entry per CDR3 protein, called by TCRdb with MiXCR from the 5' RACE reads. The top ten clones hold roughly 1.4% of a sample with tens of thousands of distinct CDR3 sequences, almost 4% of them seen once. Many counts were recorded for this clonotype. The source is a man aged 25-45 years with multiple sclerosis. Material: PBMCs.

The CDR3 is CASSLAGRVSSYEQYF. The CDR3 DNA sequence: TGTGCCAGCAGCTTAGCTGGCAGGGTTAGCTCCTACGAGCAGTACTTC. V usage is TRBV7-2 and J usage is TRBJ2-7, with D maybe TRBD1 (5 bases). CDR1 and CDR2 from the germline V gene are SGHTA and FQGNSA. Trimming took 0 bases from V and 0 from J, leaving 12 bases between them. The CDR3 has 16 amino acids.